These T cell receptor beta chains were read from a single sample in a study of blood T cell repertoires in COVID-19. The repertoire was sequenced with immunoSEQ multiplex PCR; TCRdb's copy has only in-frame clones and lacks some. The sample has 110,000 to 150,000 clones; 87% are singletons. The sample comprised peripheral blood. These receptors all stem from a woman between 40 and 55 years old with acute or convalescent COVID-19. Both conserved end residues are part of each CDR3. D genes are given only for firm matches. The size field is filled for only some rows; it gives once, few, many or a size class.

DNA: TGTGCCAGTAGTAACCGGGGGACAGGACCCCTCTACACCTTC
CDR3: CASSNRGTGPLYTF
size: once
D: TRBD1
J: TRBJ1-2
V: TRBV19

DNA: TGTGCCTGGAGTGATAACAGGGAAGCTTTCTTT
CDR3: CAWSDNREAFF
size: .
D: .
J: TRBJ1-1
V: TRBV30

DNA: TGTGCCAGCCGCCTACGGGGAACCGGGGAGCTGTTTTTT
CDR3: CASRLRGTGELFF
size: few
D: .
J: TRBJ2-2
V: TRBV7-2

DNA: TGTGCCAGCAGCCCGCGGGGGGAGACCCAGTACTTC
CDR3: CASSPRGETQYF
size: .
D: TRBD2
J: TRBJ2-5
V: TRBV4-2

DNA: TGTGCCAGCAGGGTTGGGACAGGGCCTAATGAAAAACTGTTTTTT
CDR3: CASRVGTGPNEKLFF
size: .
D: TRBD1
J: TRBJ1-4
V: TRBV2

DNA: TGTGCCAGCAGCTTGCGGGAGCTTGTGGAGAAGACCCAGTACTTC
CDR3: CASSLRELVEKTQYF
size: .
D: .
J: TRBJ2-5
V: TRBV5-6

DNA: TGTGCCAGCAGTGAAGCAGGGGGGGCTAGCGGTTACGAGCAGTACTTC
CDR3: CASSEAGGASGYEQYF
size: .
D: .
J: TRBJ2-7
V: TRBV2

DNA: TGTGCCATCAGTGCCGGACTAGCCAGCAATGAGCAGTTCTTC
CDR3: CAISAGLASNEQFF
size: .
D: TRBD2
J: TRBJ2-1
V: TRBV10-3

DNA: TGTGCCAGCAGCCAAGGAAGTTTCCGCGCCGGGGAGCTGTTTTTT
CDR3: CASSQGSFRAGELFF
size: .
D: .
J: TRBJ2-2
V: TRBV3-1/TRBV3-2

DNA: TGCGCCAGCAGCCAAGAAAGCGGGGGGGCCACCACCGGGGAGCTGTTTTTT
CDR3: CASSQESGGATTGELFF
size: once
D: TRBD2
J: TRBJ2-2
V: TRBV4-3

DNA: TGTGCCAGCAGCTTAGAAGAGGGCACTGAAGCTTTCTTT
CDR3: CASSLEEGTEAFF
size: .
D: .
J: TRBJ1-1
V: TRBV13

DNA: TGTGCCAGCAGTTACTCCAGGGCTCGGGGCTACACCTTC
CDR3: CASSYSRARGYTF
size: .
D: .
J: TRBJ1-2
V: TRBV6-5

DNA: TGTGCCAGCAGCGTAGGTAGCGGGAGGACGAACACCGGGGAGCTGTTTTTT
CDR3: CASSVGSGRTNTGELFF
size: .
D: TRBD2
J: TRBJ2-2
V: TRBV9

DNA: TGCGCCAGCAGCCAAGATGGTTTTGAGGCAACCGGTCAGCCCCAGCATTTT
CDR3: CASSQDGFEATGQPQHF
size: .
D: .
J: TRBJ1-5
V: TRBV4-1

DNA: TGTGCCAGCAGCGATTCAGGGGGCTCCTATGGCTACACCTTC
CDR3: CASSDSGGSYGYTF
size: .
D: TRBD1
J: TRBJ1-2
V: TRBV28

DNA: TGTGCCAGCAGCCAAGATAGGGACAGGGCTTCCCGCACAGATACGCAGTATTTT
CDR3: CASSQDRDRASRTDTQYF
size: .
D: TRBD1
J: TRBJ2-3
V: TRBV3-1/TRBV3-2